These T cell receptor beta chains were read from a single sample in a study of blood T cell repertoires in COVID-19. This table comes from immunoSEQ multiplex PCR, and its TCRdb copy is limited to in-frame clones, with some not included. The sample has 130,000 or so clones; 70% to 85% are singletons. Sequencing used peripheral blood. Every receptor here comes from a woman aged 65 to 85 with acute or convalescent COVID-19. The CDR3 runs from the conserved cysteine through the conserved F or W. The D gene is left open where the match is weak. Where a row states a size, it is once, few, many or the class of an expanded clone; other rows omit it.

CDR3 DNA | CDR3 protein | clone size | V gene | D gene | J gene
TGTGCCAGCAGCTTAAGCTCACCTGGAAACACCATATATTTT | CASSLSSPGNTIYF | NA | TRBV13 | NA | TRBJ1-3
TGCGCCAGCACCCCCCTTAACAGGGCTAACTATGGCTACACCTTC | CASTPLNRANYGYTF | NA | TRBV10-2 | NA | TRBJ1-2
TGTGCCTGGATGCGGGCGGGGGCCTACAATGAGCAGTTCTTC | CAWMRAGAYNEQFF | NA | TRBV30 | TRBD2 | TRBJ2-1
TGTGCCAGCAGCGGGCTGGAATTCTCTGGAAACACCATATATTTT | CASSGLEFSGNTIYF | NA | TRBV5-8 | NA | TRBJ1-3
TGTGCCAGCAGCTTTCGGGGGGGCGGGCATCAGCCCCAGCATTTT | CASSFRGGGHQPQHF | NA | TRBV7-2 | NA | TRBJ1-5
TGCGCCAGCAGCCTGACTCCTGGACAGGGGTGGTACAATGAGCAGTTCTTC | CASSLTPGQGWYNEQFF | NA | TRBV5-1 | TRBD1 | TRBJ2-1
TGTGCCAGCAATAGCGGGGGGGCTGGCAATGAGCAGTTCTTC | CASNSGGAGNEQFF | once | TRBV9 | TRBD2 | TRBJ2-1
TGTGCCAGCACCCAGAACACTGAAGCTTTCTTT | CASTQNTEAFF | NA | TRBV6-5 | NA | TRBJ1-1
TGTGCCAGCAGCACCGGGACAGGGAATTCACCCCTCCACTTT | CASSTGTGNSPLHF | NA | TRBV13 | TRBD1 | TRBJ1-6
TGTGCCAGCAGTTACTCTTTGGCCCAGGGGACAGCCGTTTTTAGGGAGCAGTACTTC | CASSYSLAQGTAVFREQYF | NA | TRBV6-2/TRBV6-3 | TRBD1 | TRBJ2-7
TGTGCCAGCAGCCGGAGAGTGAAAGACACTGAAGCTTTCTTT | CASSRRVKDTEAFF | few | TRBV14 | NA | TRBJ1-1
TGTGCCAGCAGCTCAACCGGGACAGGGGAGAGTGAGCAGTTCTTC | CASSSTGTGESEQFF | NA | TRBV11-1 | TRBD1 | TRBJ2-1
TGTGCCTGGAGTGTAGTCCTCGGGACTGCCCTGAGCGAGCAGTACTTC | CAWSVVLGTALSEQYF | few | TRBV30 | NA | TRBJ2-7
TGTGCCAGCAGTACTCAGGCATATAGCAATCAGCCCCAGCATTTT | CASSTQAYSNQPQHF | NA | TRBV6-4 | NA | TRBJ1-5
TGTGCCACCAGTGACTTGACTAGCGGGGGAGATACGCAGTATTTT | CATSDLTSGGDTQYF | NA | TRBV24-1 | TRBD2 | TRBJ2-3
TGCGCCAGCAGTCACTTAGGCAGGCGTCCCTCACCCCTCCACTTT | CASSHLGRRPSPLHF | NA | TRBV5-1 | NA | TRBJ1-6
TGTGCCTGGAGTGTATCAGGGGGCGCAATGGTGGACTTC | CAWSVSGGAMVDF | NA | TRBV30 | TRBD1 | TRBJ2-7
TGTGCCAGCAGCTGGACAGGGTTTGTGCCAGATACGCAGTATTTT | CASSWTGFVPDTQYF | NA | TRBV5-5 | TRBD1 | TRBJ2-3
TGTGCCAGCAGCCCGGGTCGGTCCTACAATGAGCAGTTCTTC | CASSPGRSYNEQFF | NA | TRBV6-4 | NA | TRBJ2-1
TGTGCCAGCAGCACCTCCGAGGACAGTGCCTATAATTCACCCCTCCACTTT | CASSTSEDSAYNSPLHF | NA | TRBV11-3 | NA | TRBJ1-6
TGCGCCAGCAGCACTGGGACAGCTCGTCGGGGTATCAGGCAGTTCTTC | CASSTGTARRGIRQFF | NA | TRBV5-1 | TRBD1 | TRBJ2-1
TGTGCCAGCAGCCTTAGCGGGGGGGCTACAGATACGCAGTATTTT | CASSLSGGATDTQYF | NA | TRBV7-3 | TRBD2 | TRBJ2-3
TGTGCCTGGACTCCCCTCTCGGGCTACACCTTC | CAWTPLSGYTF | NA | TRBV30 | NA | TRBJ1-2
TGTGCCAGCTGGGGTTGGACAGTTCAAGAGACCCAGTACTTC | CASWGWTVQETQYF | NA | TRBV6-5 | NA | TRBJ2-5
TGTGCCAGTAGTACTCCTGGACAGGGATTTGAAAAACTGTTTTTT | CASSTPGQGFEKLFF | few | TRBV19 | TRBD1 | TRBJ1-4
TGTGCCAGCAGCCAAGATCGCCGGGACAGGGACGGGACTGAAGCTTTCTTT | CASSQDRRDRDGTEAFF | NA | TRBV4-2 | TRBD1 | TRBJ1-1
TGCGCCAGCAGCCCTAATGGACTAGCGGGGGGGGCAGGTGAGCAGTTCTTC | CASSPNGLAGGAGEQFF | NA | TRBV5-1 | TRBD2 | TRBJ2-1
TGCGCCAGCAGCCAAGAACAGCCTTACACTGAAGCTTTCTTT | CASSQEQPYTEAFF | NA | TRBV4-3 | NA | TRBJ1-1
TGTGCCAGCAGCTTGGACAGGGTAGGTCAGCCCCAGCATTTT | CASSLDRVGQPQHF | once | TRBV5-4 | NA | TRBJ1-5
TGTGCCTGGAGTTACAGGGAAATGGAGACCCAGTACTTC | CAWSYREMETQYF | NA | TRBV30 | NA | TRBJ2-5
TGTGCCAGCAGTTTACGGGGGGCACAAGAGACCCAGTACTTC | CASSLRGAQETQYF | NA | TRBV27 | NA | TRBJ2-5
TGTGCCAGCAGTCGCACAGGGGGCATTGAAAAACTGTTTTTT | CASSRTGGIEKLFF | many | TRBV27 | TRBD1 | TRBJ1-4
TGCGCCAGCAGCACCGGAGCCCGAACCGGGGATGGCTACACCTTC | CASSTGARTGDGYTF | NA | TRBV5-1 | NA | TRBJ1-2
TGTGCCAGCAGCCTAGGGGATCGCGCTGAAGCTTTCTTT | CASSLGDRAEAFF | few | TRBV5-4 | NA | TRBJ1-1
TGTGCCAGTAGTATATCGGGATCTCTCTTCTACCGGAACACTGAAGCTTTCTTT | CASSISGSLFYRNTEAFF | NA | TRBV19 | NA | TRBJ1-1
TGTGCCAGCAGCCTTGACAGGAACACTGAAGCTTTCTTT | CASSLDRNTEAFF | NA | TRBV13 | NA | TRBJ1-1
TGTGCCCTTGGGACAGCCTACGAGCAGTACTTC | CALGTAYEQYF | once | TRBV10-3 | TRBD1 | TRBJ2-7
TGTGCCAGCAGCTTAGCCCGACTAGCGGGGGGATTTGATGATACGCAGTATTTT | CASSLARLAGGFDDTQYF | NA | TRBV7-6 | TRBD2 | TRBJ2-3
TGCGCCAGCAGCTTCATGACAGGGGGAGAGACCCAGTACTTC | CASSFMTGGETQYF | NA | TRBV5-1 | TRBD1 | TRBJ2-5
TGTGCCAGCAGAGGACTAGCGTCCTCCTACGAGCAGTACTTC | CASRGLASSYEQYF | NA | TRBV11-3 | TRBD2 | TRBJ2-7
TGCGCCAGCAGCCAAGATCCGGGGAATCAGCCCCAGCATTTT | CASSQDPGNQPQHF | NA | TRBV4-3 | NA | TRBJ1-5
TGTGCCAGCAGCTTCCAGACTAGCGGGGGGGCAGAGACCCAGTACTTC | CASSFQTSGGAETQYF | NA | TRBV7-2 | TRBD2 | TRBJ2-5
TGCAGCGTGCGGCCAGGGGGAAACACCGGGGAGCTGTTTTTT | CSVRPGGNTGELFF | NA | TRBV29-1 | TRBD1 | TRBJ2-2
TGTGCCAGCAACCTCGTAGGACAGGGGTATGGCTACACCTTC | CASNLVGQGYGYTF | NA | TRBV5-4 | TRBD1 | TRBJ1-2
TGTGCCAGCAGCCAGGAGACTAGCCGAAAATACAATGAGCAGTTCTTC | CASSQETSRKYNEQFF | NA | TRBV4-2 | TRBD2 | TRBJ2-1
TGTGCCAGCAGCTTAATTAACCGAGTCACCGGGGAGCTGTTTTTT | CASSLINRVTGELFF | NA | TRBV11-2 | NA | TRBJ2-2
TGTGCCAGCAGCTTAGTTAGGGGGCAGGGGACTAATGAAAAACTGTTTTTT | CASSLVRGQGTNEKLFF | NA | TRBV7-2 | TRBD1 | TRBJ1-4
TGTGCCAGCAGTGACGGGACAGGGGTCACCGGGGAGCTGTTTTTT | CASSDGTGVTGELFF | few | TRBV2 | TRBD1 | TRBJ2-2
TGTGCCAGCAGCTTCTTAGGGACAGGGGGCTCTGAAGCTTTCTTT | CASSFLGTGGSEAFF | NA | TRBV14 | TRBD1 | TRBJ1-1
TGCGCCAGCAGCCCGGACATTTTCAACTATGGCTACACCTTC | CASSPDIFNYGYTF | NA | TRBV4-3 | NA | TRBJ1-2
TGTGCCAGCAGTCCGGGACTAGCGGGGGGGAACACCGGGGAGCTGTTTTTT | CASSPGLAGGNTGELFF | NA | TRBV9 | TRBD2 | TRBJ2-2